The 25 T cell receptor beta chains presented below share a single source sample, sequenced in a study of blood T cell repertoires in COVID-19. Repertoires were generated with immunoSEQ multiplex PCR, while TCRdb's copy carries only in-frame clones and drops some. The sample gives approximately 500,000 clones, roughly 91% of which show up once; 7.8% is in the top ten. The sample taken for sequencing was peripheral blood. The source is a woman aged 50 to 60 with COVID-19, enrolled during active disease.

The V gene is TRBV24-1, the J gene TRBJ2-3, with D uncertain. The germline V gene has CDR1 KGHDR and CDR2 SFDVKD. This CDR3 is 11 amino acids long. The V gene lost 8 bases and the J gene lost 4 bases, with 6 bases spanning the gap. This chain's CDR3 is CATIDSDTQYF. The CDR3 nucleotides read TGTGCCACCATAGACTCAGATACGCAGTATTTT.

To note about this clone: The same CDR3 arises from other DNA sequences in this sample as well. The J gene is TRBJ1-1, the V gene TRBV7-9; TRBD1 might be the D (5 bases). Per germline, CDR1 SEHNR and CDR2 FQNEAQ (reference sequence). V was trimmed by 2 bases and J by 5 bases, leaving 9 bases between them. The CDR3 is 13 amino acids. This chain's CDR3 is CASSLKGSTEAFF. For the CDR3, the DNA is TGTGCCAGCAGCTTAAAGGGGTCTACTGAAGCTTTCTTT.

This sequence joins TRBV27 and TRBJ2-7; 11 nucleotides match TRBD1. This CDR3 region has 16 residues. Germline V gene data show CDR1 as MNHEY and CDR2 as SMNVEV (reference sequence). V trimming: 4 bases; J trimming: 1 base; junction bases outside the gene matches: 6. The CDR3: CASSSPGTGGSYEQYF. CDR3 nucleotide sequence: TGTGCCAGCAGTTCCCCCGGGACAGGGGGTTCCTACGAGCAGTACTTC.

This sequence joins TRBV24-1 and TRBJ2-2; possible D gene TRBD2, 6 bases. With 2 bases removed from V and 8 bases from J, the gap between germline ends came to 8 bases. The CDR3 is made up of 13 amino acids. The germline V gene has CDR1 KGHDR and CDR2 SFDVKD. The CDR3 DNA is TGTGCCACCAGTGATTCAGGGAGGGGGGAGCTGTTTTTT. This encodes CATSDSGRGELFF.

This clone has only a few counts. The rearrangement uses TRBV6-2 or TRBV6-3 and TRBJ2-3; TRBD2 is a possible D gene (6 bases). The length of the CDR3 is 14 residues. Germline lookup yields CDR1 MNHEY and CDR2 SVGEGT. The V end was cut by 4 bases, the J end by 0 bases, with 8 bases between. CDR3 nucleotides: TGTGCCAGCAGTTCAGGGACTAGCACAGATACGCAGTATTTT. The encoded protein is CASSSGTSTDTQYF.

Note on this clone: An end of the junction differs from the germline gene, which may be a read error. This sequence joins TRBV4-1 and TRBJ1-4, with D perhaps matching TRBD1 (6 bases). The germline CDR1 and CDR2 sequences are MGHRA and YSYEKL. The CDR3 spans 12 residues. The CDR3 DNA is TGCGCCAGCAGCCACCAGACAACAGGGATACTTTTT. It yields the protein CASSHQTTGILF.

This clone occurred a few times. This chain links TRBV15 with TRBJ1-3; D unclear. Trimming took off 1 base at V and 8 bases at J, with 15 bases between the two ends. Germline V lookup: CDR1 LNHNV, CDR2 YYDKDF (reference sequence). This CDR3 has 15 amino acids. CDR3 sequence: CATSRGAITRDTIYF. CDR3 bases: TGTGCCACCAGCAGAGGGGCAATTACGCGGGACACCATATATTTT.

This clone showed up just a few times. The rearrangement links TRBV18 to TRBJ1-6; possibly TRBD1 for D (6 bases). V was cut by 6 bases and J by 5 bases, with 14 bases left in between. Per germline, CDR1 KGHSH and CDR2 LQKENI. The CDR3 is made up of 15 amino acids. The CDR3 is CASSIRGGDNSPLHF. DNA for the CDR3: TGTGCCAGCTCCATCAGGGGTGGCGATAATTCACCCCTCCACTTT.

DNA of the CDR3: TGTGCCACCAGCAGAGATCGGACTAGCGGAGGCACAGATACGCAGTATTTT. It translates to CATSRDRTSGGTDTQYF. The chain carries TRBV15 and TRBJ2-3; 10 bases agree with TRBD2. Germline values: CDR1 LNHNV, CDR2 YYDKDF (reference sequence). CDR3 length equals 17 residues. The V gene end was trimmed by 0 bases and the J gene end by 1 base; junction bases not matched to a gene: 4.

This chain uses TRBV6-1 with TRBJ1-2; D is perhaps TRBD1 (6 bases). There are 16 residues in the CDR3. Trimming took off 2 bases at V and 2 bases at J, with 15 bases between the two ends. The V gene's germline CDR1 is MNHNS and CDR2 SASEGT. The CDR3 protein is CASSETTGFGNYGYTF. As DNA, the CDR3 is TGTGCCAGCAGTGAAACTACAGGGTTTGGGAACTATGGCTACACCTTC.

V is TRBV3-1 (or the pseudogene TRBV3-2) and J is TRBJ1-2; D uncertain. The CDR3 covers 15 residues. Germline V gene sequence: CDR1 LGHDT, CDR2 YNNKEL (reference sequence). V dropped 3 bases and J dropped 2 bases, with 13 bases sitting between them. Written as DNA, the CDR3 is TGTGCCAGCAGCCACGGAGGAGGGTTCAACTATGGCTACACCTTC. Translated, it gives CASSHGGGFNYGYTF.

V gene TRBV7-2 combines with J gene TRBJ2-1; TRBD1 might be the D (7 bases). V shed 3 bases and J shed 0 bases, with 12 bases lying between them. The CDR3 totals 16 residues. Germline V lookup: CDR1 SGHTA, CDR2 FQGNSA. The CDR3 DNA reads TGTGCCAGCAGCTTCGGCGGGACAGTCTCCTACAATGAGCAGTTCTTC. Translated, it gives CASSFGGTVSYNEQFF.

In this sample, this clone turned up a few times. The gene calls are TRBV5-6 and TRBJ2-1; D not certain. Germline lookup yields CDR1 SGHDT and CDR2 YYEEEE. Trimming stripped 5 bases from V and 3 bases from J, with 6 bases between. This CDR3 is built from 12 residues. CDR3 protein: CASSIYYNEQFF. CDR3 coding DNA: TGTGCCAGCAGTATTTACTACAATGAGCAGTTCTTC.

This chain uses TRBV24-1 with TRBJ2-3; TRBD1 matches at 9 bases. This CDR3 is built from 13 residues. Germline loops: CDR1 KGHDR, CDR2 SFDVKD. With 7 bases clipped from V and 4 bases from J, the junction kept 2 bases outside the gene matches. The CDR3 loop is CATRTGGADTQYF. The DNA of the CDR3 is TGTGCCACCAGGACAGGGGGTGCAGATACGCAGTATTTT.

This clone has just a few counts. CDR3 loop: CASRPTLLTGGTLGDGYTF. For the CDR3, the DNA is TGTGCCAGCAGACCAACTCTCCTGACAGGGGGCACCCTCGGGGATGGCTACACCTTC. The chain joins TRBV14 to TRBJ1-2; TRBD1 matches 10 bases. The germline gives CDR1 SGHDN, CDR2 FVKESK. Trimming cost V 6 bases and J 6 bases; bases outside gene matches: 22. The CDR3 sequence is 19 residues long.

The V gene is TRBV5-1, the J gene TRBJ2-1, with 11 bases matching TRBD2. V shed 4 bases, J shed 7 bases, and the junction held 7 bases outside the gene matches. The CDR3 is 15 residues long. Germline assignment: CDR1 SGHRS and CDR2 YFSETQ. The CDR3 DNA is TGCGCCAGCAGCCTTAGCGGGGGGGCGGCGAATGAGCAGTTCTTC. Translated: CASSLSGGAANEQFF.

In nucleotides, the CDR3 is TGTGCTAGTGGTTTGCTTCAGGGGTGGGGAGACTATGGCTACACCTTC. Encoded protein: CASGLLQGWGDYGYTF. The rearrangement links TRBV12-5 to TRBJ1-2; tentatively, D is TRBD1 (6 bases). This CDR3 has 16 amino acids. The V end was cut by 2 bases, the J end by 3 bases, with 16 bases between. In germline, CDR1 is LGHNT, CDR2 FRNRAP. The full variable domain, in which reference TRBV12-5 and TRBJ1-2 provide the parts outside the CDR3, is DARVTQTPRHKVTEMGQEVTMRCQPILGHNTVFWYRQTMMQGLELLAYFRNRAPLDDSGMPKDRFSAEMPDATLATLKIQPSEPRDSAVYFCASGLLQGWGDYGYTFGSGTRLTVV.

This sequence joins TRBV5-1 and TRBJ2-2, with a tentative D call TRBD1 (6 bases). CDR1 SGHRS and CDR2 YFSETQ come from the germline V gene. V lost 4 bases and J 2 bases, leaving 15 bases between the germline ends. The CDR3 sequence is 16 residues long. CDR3: CASSPTRTANTGELFF. CDR3 nucleotides: TGCGCCAGCAGCCCTACGAGGACAGCAAACACCGGGGAGCTGTTTTTT.

The chain employs TRBV5-1 and TRBJ2-3; 9 nucleotides agree with TRBD1. Germline loops: CDR1 SGHRS, CDR2 YFSETQ. The V gene end was trimmed by 4 bases and the J gene end by 4 bases; junction bases not matched to a gene: 1. CDR3 length: 13 amino acids. The CDR3 sequence is CASSRTGADTQYF. CDR3 nucleotide sequence: TGCGCCAGCAGCCGGACAGGGGCAGATACGCAGTATTTT.

This chain connects TRBV2 to TRBJ1-1; a possible D gene is TRBD1 (5 bases). Trimming shortened V by 7 bases and J by 3 bases, and 15 bases separated the two germline ends. The CDR3 is made up of 14 amino acids. Germline V lookup: CDR1 SNHLY, CDR2 FYNNEI. CDR3 sequence reads: CASMGEVRDTEAFF. CDR3 coding DNA: TGTGCCAGCATGGGGGAGGTGAGAGACACTGAAGCTTTCTTT. Looking up the rest from reference TRBV2 and TRBJ1-1 gives the full variable domain: EPEVTQTPSHQVTQMGQEVILRCVPISNHLYFYWYRQILGQKVEFLVSFYNNEISEKSEIFDDQFSVERPDGSNFTLKIRSTKLEDSAMYFCASMGEVRDTEAFFGQGTRLTVV.

The chain is built from TRBV6-2 or TRBV6-3 and TRBJ1-4; tentatively, D is TRBD1 (6 bases). Trimming shortened V by 4 bases and J by 0 bases, and 21 bases separated the two germline ends. CDR1 MNHEY and CDR2 SVGEGT come from the germline V gene. CDR3 length: 19 amino acids. The CDR3 reads CASSSGGHPSIATNEKLFF. The CDR3 DNA sequence: TGTGCCAGCAGTTCGGGGGGGCATCCCTCAATTGCAACTAATGAAAAACTGTTTTTT.

This sequence joins TRBV5-1 and TRBJ1-1; 7 bases map to TRBD1. With 4 bases clipped from V and 4 bases from J, the junction kept 10 bases outside the gene matches. The CDR3 runs to 15 residues. Looked up from germline, CDR1 is SGHRS and CDR2 is YFSETQ. The CDR3 DNA reads as TGCGCCAGCAGCACCGGGACAGTAGCGAGCACTGAAGCTTTCTTT. Translation gives CASSTGTVASTEAFF. The full variable domain, completed using reference TRBV5-1 and TRBJ1-1, is KAGVTQTPRYLIKTRGQQVTLSCSPISGHRSVSWYQQTPGQGLQFLFEYFSETQRNKGNFPGRFSGRQFSNSRSEMNVSTLELGDSALYLCASSTGTVASTEAFFGQGTRLTVV.

The chain uses TRBV30 and TRBJ2-1, with 10 bases matching TRBD2. Per the germline V gene, CDR1 is GTSNPN and CDR2 is SVGIG (reference sequence). V lost 0 bases and J lost 15; bases outside the gene matches: 8. The CDR3 runs to 13 residues. The CDR3 region has the DNA TGTGCCTGGAGTGTAAGCGGGGGGGCCTATCCGTTCTTC. It yields the protein CAWSVSGGAYPFF.

The genes are TRBV6-5 and TRBJ1-1, with D possibly being TRBD1 (5 bases). The CDR3 extends over 15 amino acids. V shed 5 bases and J shed 6 bases, with 19 bases lying between them. The germline V gene encodes CDR1 MNHEY and CDR2 SVGAGI. In DNA, the CDR3 is TGTGCCAGCAGTCTGAGTGGTCAATTAGGGGCTGAAGCTTTCTTT. Its protein product is CASSLSGQLGAEAFF.

This chain connects TRBV10-3 to TRBJ2-1, with TRBD2 matching over 10 bases. In germline, CDR1 is ENHRY, CDR2 SYGVKD. With 4 bases clipped from V and 5 bases from J, the junction kept 8 bases outside the gene matches. The CDR3 runs to 16 residues. The CDR3 is CAISGVAGGPNNEQFF. CDR3 coding DNA: TGTGCCATCAGTGGGGTAGCGGGGGGTCCAAACAATGAGCAGTTCTTC.